This T cell receptor beta chain emerged from a study of tumor-infiltrating lymphocytes in localized non-small cell lung cancer. Study-level points and caveats: Compared with uninvolved lung, tumors showed higher T cell infiltration by TCRbeta sequencing.

This clone was observed a single time. Its antigen remains unknown. The data were produced by immunoSEQ multiplex PCR, yet TCRdb's version contains in-frame clones alone and is incomplete. The repertoire holds fewer than 25,000 clones, with approximately 73% as singletons. This receptor was obtained from a human donor with non-small cell lung cancer. Material for sequencing was lung tumor tissue.

CDR3 region: CASSLEGDAGELFF. As DNA, the CDR3 is TGCGCCAGCAGCCTAGAAGGGGACGCCGGGGAGCTGTTTTTT. The chain recombines TRBV5-1 with TRBJ2-2; D is perhaps TRBD1 or TRBD2 (5 bases each). The CDR3 sequence is 14 residues long. Germline CDR1 reads SGHRS; CDR2 reads YFSETQ. The V end lost 4 bases, the J end lost 6 bases, and 13 bases lay between the germline ends. Full variable domain (rest looked up from reference TRBV5-1 and TRBJ2-2): KAGVTQTPRYLIKTRGQQVTLSCSPISGHRSVSWYQQTPGQGLQFLFEYFSETQRNKGNFPGRFSGRQFSNSRSEMNVSTLELGDSALYLCASSLEGDAGELFFGEGSRLTVL.